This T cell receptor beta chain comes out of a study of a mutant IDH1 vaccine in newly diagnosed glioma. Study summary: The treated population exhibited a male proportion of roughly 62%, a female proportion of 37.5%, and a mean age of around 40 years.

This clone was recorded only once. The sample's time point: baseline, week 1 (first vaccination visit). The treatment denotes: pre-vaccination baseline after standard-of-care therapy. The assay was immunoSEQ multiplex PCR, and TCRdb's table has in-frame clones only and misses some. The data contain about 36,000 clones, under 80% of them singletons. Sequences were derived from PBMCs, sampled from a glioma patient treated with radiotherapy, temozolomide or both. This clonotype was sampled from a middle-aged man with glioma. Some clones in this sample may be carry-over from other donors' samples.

CDR3 loop: CASSRTGSGNTIYF. The CDR3 region has the DNA TGTGCCAGCAGCAGGACAGGTTCTGGAAACACCATATATTTT. The chain joins TRBV6-6 to TRBJ1-3; 7 bases map to TRBD1. The CDR3 covers 14 residues. The germline CDR1 and CDR2 sequences are MNHNY and SVGAGI (reference sequence). Trimming at V came to 6 bases and at J to 1 base, leaving 3 bases not matched to a gene.